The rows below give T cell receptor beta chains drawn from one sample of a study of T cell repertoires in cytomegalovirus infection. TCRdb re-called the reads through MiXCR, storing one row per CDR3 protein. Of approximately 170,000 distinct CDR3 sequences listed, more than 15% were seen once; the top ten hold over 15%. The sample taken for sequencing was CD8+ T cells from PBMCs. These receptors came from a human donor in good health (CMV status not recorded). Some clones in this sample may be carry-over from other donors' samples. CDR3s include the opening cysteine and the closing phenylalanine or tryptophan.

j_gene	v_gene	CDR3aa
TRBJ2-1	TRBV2	CASSEGPSGQFF
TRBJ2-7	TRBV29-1	CSVYTAVGGYEQYF
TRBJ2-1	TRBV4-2	CASSQEAGGAPNEQFF
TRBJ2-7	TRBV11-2	CASSFRRYEQYF
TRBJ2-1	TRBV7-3	CASSLTGLRNEQFF
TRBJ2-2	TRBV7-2	CASSSRGTSGRVPGELFF
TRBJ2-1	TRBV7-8	CASFPGTSGNNEQFF
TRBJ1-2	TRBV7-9	CASSLGQDYGYTF
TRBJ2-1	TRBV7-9	CASSSWTGSIDDNEQFF
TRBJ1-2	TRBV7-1	CALWTGTDQSYTF
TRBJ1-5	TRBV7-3	CASSLIGTGAFSPGFSNQPQHF
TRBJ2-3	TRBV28	CASSLWREGTDTQYF
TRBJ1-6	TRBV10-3	CAISAEVGVGRDSPLHF
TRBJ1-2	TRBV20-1	CSARDGTHYGYTF
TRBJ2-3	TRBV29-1	CSVEEGGGRTDTQYF
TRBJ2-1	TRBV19	CASSIGQYNEQFF
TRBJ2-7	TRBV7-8	CASSLAPGETAYEQYF
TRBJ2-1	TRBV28	CASSPGGSAYEQFF
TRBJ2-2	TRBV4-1	CASSPLGGRVTGELFF
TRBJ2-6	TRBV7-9	CASSSPRQANSGANVLTF
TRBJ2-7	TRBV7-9	CAPLYPASGKYEQYF
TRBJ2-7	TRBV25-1	CASGDPGDEQYF
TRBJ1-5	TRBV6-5	CASSYSWGNQPQHF
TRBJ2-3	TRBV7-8	CASSLLAGGPTDTQYF
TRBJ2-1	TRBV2	CASSAGPGDEQFF
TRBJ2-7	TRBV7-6	CASSDRSAGRNEQYF
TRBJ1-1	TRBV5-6	CASSLGGGLYTEAFF
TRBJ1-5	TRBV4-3	CASSQDRQGNQPQHF
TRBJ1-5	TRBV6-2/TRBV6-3	CASSYSIRRRPQHF
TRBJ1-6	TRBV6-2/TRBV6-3	CASSYVRPDQDSPLHF
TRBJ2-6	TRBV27	CASRLTSGGFRSGANVLTF
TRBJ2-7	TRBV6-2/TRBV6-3	CASSRPGTRAGEQYF
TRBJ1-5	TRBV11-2	CASSSGGQGINQPQHF
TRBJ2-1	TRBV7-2	CASSSPGGRHEQFF